This T cell receptor (beta chain) emerged from a study of blood T cell repertoires in COVID-19. Study summary: From the United States, Italy and Spain came samples of acute and convalescent COVID-19. T cells, B-cell-depleted T cells, or PBMCs supplied cDNA or gDNA.

This clone came up once. The CDR3 extends over 14 amino acids. Trimming stripped 0 bases from V and 6 bases from J, with 11 bases between. Germline CDR1 reads GTSNPN; CDR2 reads SVGIG (reference sequence). Per the authors' pipeline: For nucleated cells, counts were estimated from reference gene primer amplification. Generated by immunoSEQ multiplex PCR, the TCRdb table keeps only in-frame clones and is missing some. V and J calls and clone size are copied from that table; D and trimming were computed from the DNA. The data contain approximately 240,000 clones, about 83% of them singletons. The TCR comes from a human donor in a cohort sampled during active COVID-19. The sample was peripheral blood. This sequence joins TRBV30 and TRBJ2-2; D is possibly TRBD2 (6 bases). For the CDR3, the DNA is TGTGCCTGGAGTGTTGGGGGGTGGGCCGGGGAGCTGTTTTTT. Its protein product is CAWSVGGWAGELFF. Looking up the rest from reference TRBV30 and TRBJ2-2 gives the full variable domain: SQTIHQWPATLVQPVGSPLSLECTVEGTSNPNLYWYRQAAGRGLQLLFYSVGIGQISSEVPQNLSASRPQDRQFILSSKKLLLSDSGFYLCAWSVGGWAGELFFGEGSRLTVL.